Listed here is a single TCR beta chain. Its antigen is not known. The data were taken from a study of T-cell memory formation after mild COVID-19. Study details: Largely, the TCR clusters proved donor specific. General study points: The authors did not confirm SARS-CoV-2 specificity of second-wave clones peaking day 37.

Germline V gives CDR1 SNHLY, CDR2 FYNNEI. Trimming left V 2 bases short and J 4 bases short, with 5 bases between. CDR3 size: 13 residues. From the 5' RACE reads, TCRdb called clonotypes with MiXCR, one entry per CDR3 protein. The sample lists 560,000 or so distinct CDR3 sequences, roughly 17% occurring once. The receptor's source is an adult woman who had mild COVID-19 (a few samples of this study predate the infection). Cell type and time point are not known. The chain employs TRBV2 and TRBJ2-2; D is unresolved. The sequencing sample was made of PBMCs or a T cell subset sorted from them (not recorded which). CDR3 sequence: CASSESGTGELFF. The CDR3 DNA follows: TGTGCCAGCAGTGAATCAGGCACCGGGGAGCTGTTTTTT. The complete variable domain, with remaining parts taken from reference TRBV2 and TRBJ2-2, reads EPEVTQTPSHQVTQMGQEVILRCVPISNHLYFYWYRQILGQKVEFLVSFYNNEISEKSEIFDDQFSVERPDGSNFTLKIRSTKLEDSAMYFCASSESGTGELFFGEGSRLTVL.